These 23 T cell receptor beta chains were sequenced from one sample in a study of T cell changes during pregnancy in multiple sclerosis. Assay used: immunoSEQ multiplex PCR; TCRdb lists only in-frame clones, some missing. This sample has around 33,000 clones, with about 91% found just once. The starting material was CD4+ T cells from peripheral blood mononuclear cells, obtained after pregnancy. All receptors come from a female donor with multiple sclerosis, enrolled in a pregnancy study.

The V call is TRBV19, the J call TRBJ1-2; 8 bases are shared with TRBD1. Unmatched junction bases numbered 4, after V lost 7 bases and J lost 0 bases. The CDR3 covers 14 residues. Germline lookup yields CDR1 LNHDA and CDR2 SQIVND (reference sequence). CDR3 region: CASKGTGPNYGYTF. In DNA, the CDR3 is TGTGCCAGTAAGGGGACAGGACCTAACTATGGCTACACCTTC.

This clone occurred once. The chain couples TRBV28 to TRBJ1-3, with D uncertain. V was trimmed by 3 bases and J by 0 bases, leaving 9 bases between them. This CDR3 has 15 amino acids. CDR1 is MDHEN, CDR2 SYDVKM, per germline. The CDR3 nucleotides are TGTGCCAGCAGTTTGATGAGGAGCTCTGGAAACACCATATATTTT. It specifies CASSLMRSSGNTIYF. Full variable domain (outside the CDR3, taken from reference TRBV28 and TRBJ1-3): DVKVTQSSRYLVKRTGEKVFLECVQDMDHENMFWYRQDPGLGLRLIYFSYDVKMKEKGDIPEGYSVSREKKERFSLILESASTNQTSMYLCASSLMRSSGNTIYFGEGSWLTVV.

The count of this clone is one. The rearrangement joins TRBV6-1 to TRBJ1-2; D call uncertain. Trimming removed 5 bases from V and 6 bases from J, with 13 bases in between. The CDR3 consists of 13 residues. Germline V gene data show CDR1 as MNHNS and CDR2 as SASEGT. This CDR3 reads CASSTSIANGYTF. CDR3 coding DNA: TGTGCCAGCAGTACATCCATTGCAAATGGCTACACCTTC.

The chain recombines TRBV19 with TRBJ1-5; TRBD1 aligns across 7 bases. With V trimmed by 5 bases and J by 5 bases, 9 bases remained unmatched. CDR1 is LNHDA, CDR2 SQIVND, per germline (reference sequence). The CDR3 sequence is 15 residues long. CDR3 loop: CASSPTDRYDQPQHF. CDR3 nucleotides: TGTGCCAGTAGTCCGACGGACAGGTATGATCAGCCCCAGCATTTT.

The rearrangement uses TRBV13 and TRBJ1-2, with unresolved D. The CDR3 loop spans 13 amino acids. With 6 bases removed from V and 1 base from J, the gap between germline ends came to 9 bases. From germline, CDR1 is PRHDT and CDR2 FYEKMQ (reference sequence). As DNA, the CDR3 is TGTGCCAGCAGTGGGCGTCTTAACTATGGCTACACCTTC. Amino acid sequence: CASSGRLNYGYTF.

Here the CDR3 DNA reads TGTGCCAGCGGGGATAGCGGCACAGATACGCAGTATTTT. It yields the protein CASGDSGTDTQYF. This sequence joins TRBV11-2 and TRBJ2-3; D is perhaps TRBD2 (5 bases). The CDR3 sequence is 13 residues long. The germline gives CDR1 SGHAT, CDR2 FQNNGV. Trimming took 8 bases from V and 1 from J, leaving 10 bases between them.

The genes are TRBV6-1 and TRBJ1-5; no clear D. Per the germline V gene, CDR1 is MNHNS and CDR2 is SASEGT. CDR3 length: 16 residues. Deletions cut 2 bases from V and 0 bases from J, with 11 bases between. This CDR3 is CASSEWKTYSNQPQHF. CDR3 coding DNA: TGTGCCAGCAGTGAATGGAAGACATATAGCAATCAGCCCCAGCATTTT.

V and J are TRBV29-1 and TRBJ2-1, with TRBD2 matching 12 bases. CDR3 length: 17 amino acids. The trim removed 7 bases at V and 0 bases at J, leaving 10 bases unmatched. Per the germline V gene, CDR1 is SQVTM and CDR2 is ANQGSEA. CDR3 residues: CSAQRLAGGHSYNEQFF. In DNA, the CDR3 is TGCAGCGCCCAGCGCCTAGCGGGGGGGCACTCCTACAATGAGCAGTTCTTC.

The chain carries TRBV10-3 and TRBJ2-1; D is unresolved. The germline gives CDR1 ENHRY, CDR2 SYGVKD. V gave up 0 bases and J gave up 0 bases, with 12 bases separating them. There are 17 residues in the CDR3. The CDR3 region has the DNA TGTGCCATCAGTGAGTCGATGGGCGTTAGCTCCTACAATGAGCAGTTCTTC. Its protein product is CAISESMGVSSYNEQFF.

The genes are TRBV7-8 and TRBJ2-2, with 8 bases matching TRBD1. V dropped 1 base and J dropped 7; count of bases not matched to a gene: 5. This CDR3 has 15 amino acids. Looked up from germline, CDR1 is SGHVS and CDR2 is FQNEAQ. The CDR3 protein is CASSLEQGEGGELFF. The CDR3 nucleotides read TGTGCCAGCAGCTTAGAACAGGGGGAAGGCGGGGAGCTGTTTTTT.

This clone was detected once. The chain joins TRBV19 to TRBJ1-4; 7 positions match TRBD1. The CDR3 runs 13 residues. V lost 8 bases to trimming and J lost 4 bases; unmatched junction nucleotides: 4. CDR1 is LNHDA and CDR2 is SQIVND in the germline V gene (reference sequence). CDR3 coding DNA: TGTGCCAGTGGGGGACAGTTTAATGAAAAACTGTTTTTT. Translated: CASGGQFNEKLFF.

The chain carries TRBV28 and TRBJ2-3, with 16 bases fitting TRBD2. Germline V gene data show CDR1 as MDHEN and CDR2 as SYDVKM. This CDR3 has 18 amino acids. The J segment lost 6 bases and the V segment lost 4 bases, leaving 10 bases of the junction unmatched. CDR3 sequence reads: CASSSSGTSGRGVDTQYF. The CDR3 bases are TGTGCCAGCAGTTCATCCGGGACTAGCGGGAGGGGGGTGGATACGCAGTATTTT.

The CDR3 protein is CASSLGVRSSGNTIYF. CDR3 sequence (DNA): TGTGCCAGCAGCTTAGGTGTCCGCAGCTCTGGAAACACCATATATTTT. V gene TRBV7-2 combines with J gene TRBJ1-3; D unclear. V was pared by 1 base and J by 0 bases, with 10 bases between. Germline V gene sequence: CDR1 SGHTA, CDR2 FQGNSA. The CDR3 is 16 residues long.

The chain joins TRBV5-1 to TRBJ2-7, with a tentative D call TRBD1 (6 bases). This CDR3 is 13 amino acids long. The ends were cut back, 4 bases at V and 4 bases at J, with 12 bases in the middle. CDR1 is SGHRS and CDR2 is YFSETQ in the germline V gene. The CDR3 bases are TGCGCCAGCAGCCCCGTGGGACAATACGAGCAGTACTTC. Translated, it gives CASSPVGQYEQYF.

This chain uses TRBV5-6 with TRBJ2-3, with a weak D call TRBD2 (5 bases). Trimming removed 6 bases at V and 3 bases at J, with 8 bases between. CDR3 length: 12 amino acids. The germline CDR1 and CDR2 sequences are SGHDT and YYEEEE. The CDR3 region is CASNSVTDTQYF. Here the CDR3 DNA reads TGTGCCAGCAATAGCGTGACAGATACGCAGTATTTT. Full variable domain (remainder filled in from reference TRBV5-6 and TRBJ2-3): DAGVTQSPTHLIKTRGQQVTLRCSPKSGHDTVSWYQQALGQGPQFIFQYYEEEERQRGNFPDRFSGHQFPNYSSELNVNALLLGDSALYLCASNSVTDTQYFGPGTRLTVL.

This rearrangement joins TRBV6-6 to TRBJ1-5; D is undetermined. The CDR3 consists of 15 residues. Germline values: CDR1 MNHNY, CDR2 SVGAGI (reference sequence). Deletions cut 6 bases from V and 2 bases from J, with 14 bases between. DNA for the CDR3: TGTGCCAGCAGCCGCCGGGATCGGGGCAATCAGCCCCAGCATTTT. It translates to CASSRRDRGNQPQHF.

The V gene is TRBV4-1, the J gene TRBJ1-6, with 9 bases identical to TRBD1. Trimming removed 1 base from V and 4 bases from J; junction bases left unmatched: 2. The CDR3 covers 16 residues. From germline, CDR1 is MGHRA and CDR2 YSYEKL. The CDR3 DNA reads TGCGCCAGCAGCCAAGGGGACAGGGTTTATAATTCACCCCTCCACTTT. Its protein product is CASSQGDRVYNSPLHF.

J is TRBJ2-3 and V is TRBV12-5; 11 bases fit TRBD2. The CDR3 spans 15 residues. Germline V gene data show CDR1 as LGHNT and CDR2 as FRNRAP. J was trimmed by 6 bases and V by 3 bases; bases with no gene match: 5. As DNA, the CDR3 is TGTGCTAGTGGTTTAATGACTAGCGGGGCCGATACGCAGTATTTT. Amino acid sequence: CASGLMTSGADTQYF.

V and J are TRBV6-1 and TRBJ1-2; possible D gene TRBD1, 6 bases. Per germline, CDR1 MNHNS and CDR2 SASEGT. The CDR3 covers 13 residues. The V end lost 8 bases, the J end lost 8 bases, and 18 bases lay between the germline ends. This CDR3 is CASSSQGPGGYTF. The CDR3 nucleotides are TGTGCCAGCTCTTCTCAGGGGCCGGGCGGCTACACCTTC.

The CDR3 nucleotides are TGTGCCATCAGTTACACCAACCCGGGAGATTTCGAGCAGTACTTC. Amino acid sequence: CAISYTNPGDFEQYF. The chain links TRBV10-3 to TRBJ2-7; TRBD2 might be the D (6 bases). Germline CDR1 reads ENHRY; CDR2 reads SYGVKD. Deletions cut 5 bases from V and 6 bases from J, with 20 bases between. The CDR3 length is 15 residues.

This rearrangement joins TRBV19 to TRBJ1-6, with D possibly matching TRBD1 (6 bases). Trimming removed 6 bases at V and 5 bases at J, with 14 bases between. The CDR3 is made up of 15 amino acids. The germline V gene has CDR1 LNHDA and CDR2 SQIVND (reference sequence). In DNA, the CDR3 is TGTGCCAGTAGATCTCGGGGGGCGGATAATTCACCCCTCCACTTT. Translated, it gives CASRSRGADNSPLHF.

The V call is TRBV7-9, the J call TRBJ2-7; 7 bases are a match to TRBD1. Germline V gene sequence: CDR1 SEHNR, CDR2 FQNEAQ (reference sequence). V lost 3 bases, J lost 6 bases, and 14 bases stayed unmatched. The CDR3 is 16 amino acids. The CDR3 spells CASSLRTGTVNSEQYF. DNA of the CDR3: TGTGCCAGCAGCTTGAGGACCGGGACAGTTAATAGCGAGCAGTACTTC.

The V call is TRBV15, the J call TRBJ2-7; maybe TRBD1 (5 bases). CDR1 LNHNV and CDR2 YYDKDF come from the germline V gene (reference sequence). The V gene lost 0 bases and the J gene lost 1 base, with 22 bases spanning the gap. The CDR3 spans 19 residues. For the CDR3, the DNA is TGTGCCACCAGCAGAGAGCAGGGATTTGGGGCAGGGATTTCCTACGAGCAGTACTTC. Its translation is CATSREQGFGAGISYEQYF.